Listed here are 22 T cell receptor beta chains from one sample, sequenced in a study of T cell repertoires in cytomegalovirus infection. No antigen has been assigned to these receptors. One entry per CDR3 protein results from TCRdb running MiXCR on the reads. In the table there are a few hundred thousand distinct CDR3 sequences, 40% of which are singletons. This specimen consisted of cultured PBMCs, obtained from culture after CMV antigen stimulation. The receptor set was obtained from a human donor in good health (CMV status not recorded). Some clones in this sample may be carry-over from other donors' samples.

The chain links TRBV6-1 to TRBJ2-1; 14 bases line up with TRBD2. The trim removed 2 bases at V and 5 bases at J, leaving 8 bases unmatched. CDR1 is MNHNS, CDR2 SASEGT, per germline. This CDR3 is built from 18 residues. This CDR3 reads CASSERTPGLAGDNEQFF. CDR3 sequence (DNA): TGTGCCAGCAGTGAACGAACGCCGGGACTAGCGGGGGACAATGAGCAGTTCTTC.

This clonotype was detected ten times or more. The chain joins TRBV7-2 to TRBJ2-7; D unclear. V lost 5 bases and J 2 bases, leaving 4 bases between the germline ends. Looked up from germline, CDR1 is SGHTA and CDR2 is FQGNSA. This CDR3 region has 11 residues. CDR3 protein: CASSATYEQYF. CDR3 coding DNA: TGTGCCAGCAGCGCAACCTACGAGCAGTACTTC.

The V gene is TRBV2, the J gene TRBJ2-4; possibly TRBD1 for D (6 bases). Germline V gene lookup returns CDR1 SNHLY and CDR2 FYNNEI. This CDR3 contains 16 residues. With 3 bases removed from V and 4 bases from J, the gap between germline ends came to 16 bases. CDR3 nucleotide sequence: TGTGCCAGCAGTGAGGCACCCGGGACAACTAAAAACATTCAGTACTTC. This codes for CASSEAPGTTKNIQYF.

This clonotype was observed once. The rearrangement uses TRBV2 and TRBJ1-5; D might be TRBD1 (6 bases). Germline-derived CDR1 and CDR2 are SNHLY and FYNNEI. The V end lost 7 bases, the J end lost 5 bases, and 15 bases lay between the germline ends. The CDR3 contains 14 residues. This chain's CDR3 is CASNPQGWDQPQHF. CDR3 DNA sequence: TGTGCCAGCAACCCGCAGGGGTGGGATCAGCCCCAGCATTTT. Together with reference TRBV2 and TRBJ1-5, the CDR3 gives the full variable domain: EPEVTQTPSHQVTQMGQEVILRCVPISNHLYFYWYRQILGQKVEFLVSFYNNEISEKSEIFDDQFSVERPDGSNFTLKIRSTKLEDSAMYFCASNPQGWDQPQHFGDGTRLSIL.

This clonotype was detected only a few times. This rearrangement joins TRBV7-6 to TRBJ1-1, with 8 bases aligning to TRBD1. The germline CDR1 and CDR2 sequences are SGHVS and FNYEAQ. The V segment lost 1 base and the J segment 2 bases; nucleotides outside the gene matches: 3. The CDR3 length is 15 residues. The CDR3 sequence: CASSLVAGGNTEAFF. Here the CDR3 DNA reads TGTGCCAGCAGCTTAGTGGCAGGGGGCAACACTGAAGCTTTCTTT.

This clonotype was observed a handful of times. This rearrangement joins TRBV7-2 to TRBJ2-5; 11 positions agree with TRBD2. The CDR3 runs to 16 residues. V lost 6 bases to trimming and J lost 4 bases; unmatched junction nucleotides: 10. Germline-derived CDR1 and CDR2 are SGHTA and FQGNSA. Here the CDR3 DNA reads TGTGCCAGCAGAGACCAAGGACTAGCGGGCGCAGAGACCCAGTACTTC. This encodes CASRDQGLAGAETQYF.

The chain carries TRBV6-1 and TRBJ2-3; no firm D call. The CDR3 length is 14 residues. The V end was cut by 1 base, the J end by 1 base, with 6 bases between. Germline CDR1 reads MNHNS; CDR2 reads SASEGT. This CDR3 is CASSEVGGTDTQYF. CDR3 nucleotide sequence: TGTGCCAGCAGTGAAGTTGGGGGCACAGATACGCAGTATTTT.

V usage is TRBV5-6 and J usage is TRBJ2-7; TRBD1 or TRBD2 may be the D gene (5 bases each). This CDR3 is built from 13 residues. The germline CDR1 and CDR2 sequences are SGHDT and YYEEEE. With 4 bases removed from V and 4 bases from J, the gap between germline ends came to 12 bases. In DNA form, the CDR3 reads TGTGCCAGCAGCATCGGGACCATTTACGAGCAGTACTTC. Residues: CASSIGTIYEQYF. Looking up the rest from reference TRBV5-6 and TRBJ2-7 gives the full variable domain: DAGVTQSPTHLIKTRGQQVTLRCSPKSGHDTVSWYQQALGQGPQFIFQYYEEEERQRGNFPDRFSGHQFPNYSSELNVNALLLGDSALYLCASSIGTIYEQYFGPGTRLTVT.

This clonotype turned up a few times. V is TRBV5-1 and J is TRBJ1-1; D remains unclear. Germline V gives CDR1 SGHRS, CDR2 YFSETQ. This CDR3 spans 14 amino acids. The ends were cut back, 4 bases at V and 0 bases at J, with 10 bases in the middle. The CDR3 region is CASSKGGVNTEAFF. CDR3 DNA sequence: TGCGCCAGCAGCAAGGGTGGGGTGAACACTGAAGCTTTCTTT.

This clonotype has more than one count but fewer than ten. This chain joins TRBV28 and TRBJ2-2; tentatively, D is TRBD2 (7 bases). In germline, CDR1 is MDHEN, CDR2 SYDVKM. V dropped 0 bases and J dropped 6 bases, with 17 bases sitting between them. CDR3 length: 17 residues. The CDR3 protein is CASSLWSLSGGPGELFF. As DNA, the CDR3 is TGTGCCAGCAGTTTATGGTCCCTTTCCGGGGGGCCCGGGGAGCTGTTTTTT. The full variable domain, its missing parts supplied by reference TRBV28 and TRBJ2-2, is DVKVTQSSRYLVKRTGEKVFLECVQDMDHENMFWYRQDPGLGLRLIYFSYDVKMKEKGDIPEGYSVSREKKERFSLILESASTNQTSMYLCASSLWSLSGGPGELFFGEGSRLTVL.

CDR3 protein: CASSLSSDRYF. The CDR3 DNA sequence: TGTGCCAGCAGCTTATCTAGTGATCGGTACTTC. The chain employs TRBV11-2 and TRBJ2-5; D is undetermined. Trimming cost V 2 bases and J 13 bases, with 11 bases left between them. The CDR3 consists of 11 residues. From germline, CDR1 is SGHAT and CDR2 FQNNGV.

The rearrangement links TRBV7-2 to TRBJ2-1, with TRBD2 matching over 7 bases. CDR3 length: 16 residues. Germline V gene sequence: CDR1 SGHTA, CDR2 FQGNSA. The J segment lost 3 bases and the V segment lost 4 bases, leaving 9 bases of the junction unmatched. CDR3 residues: CASSSLGPGGYNEQFF. CDR3 in DNA: TGTGCCAGCAGCTCTCTCGGGCCGGGGGGCTACAATGAGCAGTTCTTC.

Worth noting for this clonotype: One junction end does not reproduce the germline sequence, and a read error may be involved. V is TRBV7-8 and J is TRBJ1-5, with 10 bases aligning to TRBD1. CDR1 is SGHVS and CDR2 is FQNEAQ in the germline V gene. The CDR3 loop spans 18 amino acids. CDR3 residues: CASRLDEGTGEVSQPQHF. The DNA for the CDR3 is TGTGCCAGCAGGTTAGACGAAGGGACAGGGGAGGTCAGCCAGCCCCAGCATTTT.

This clonotype has just a few counts. The chain has TRBV4-1 and TRBJ2-1; D might be TRBD1 or TRBD2, each matching 6 bases. With 1 base removed from V and 0 bases from J, the gap between germline ends came to 13 bases. This CDR3 has 17 amino acids. Looked up from germline, CDR1 is MGHRA and CDR2 is YSYEKL. The CDR3 region has the DNA TGCGCCAGCAGCCAAGTCCTACGGGGGCCCTCCTACAATGAGCAGTTCTTC. Its translation: CASSQVLRGPSYNEQFF.

This chain connects TRBV6-2 or TRBV6-3 to TRBJ2-3; maybe TRBD2 (6 bases). Trimming took off 7 bases at V and 1 base at J, with 9 bases between the two ends. The germline V gene encodes CDR1 MNHEY and CDR2 SVGEGT. CDR3 length: 13 amino acids. CDR3 bases: TGTGCCAGCAATCCTAGCGGCACAGATACGCAGTATTTT. Translated, it gives CASNPSGTDTQYF.

Only one count was recorded for this clonotype. The chain carries TRBV6-2 or TRBV6-3 and TRBJ1-5, with D hard to call. The CDR3 runs 14 residues. Germline V gene data show CDR1 as MNHEY and CDR2 as SVGEGT. The ends were cut back, 6 bases at V and 4 bases at J, with 13 bases in the middle. CDR3 protein: CASSLRPPNQPQHF. The CDR3, as DNA: TGTGCCAGCAGCCTACGCCCCCCTAATCAGCCCCAGCATTTT.

The chain uses TRBV5-4 and TRBJ2-4; the D is unclear. Trimming removed 10 bases from V and 0 bases from J, with 14 bases in between. The CDR3 consists of 14 residues. Germline values: CDR1 SGHNT, CDR2 YYREEE (reference sequence). CDR3 loop: CAASSKVAKNIQYF. CDR3 coding DNA: TGTGCCGCCAGCTCTAAGGTAGCCAAAAACATTCAGTACTTC.

This clonotype was seen a few times. The V and J genes are TRBV12-3 or TRBV12-4 and TRBJ1-5; 9 bases are shared with TRBD1. This CDR3 comprises 14 residues. V lost 5 bases and J lost 5; bases outside the gene matches: 4. CDR3 sequence reads: CASSGTGRDQPQHF. The CDR3 DNA sequence: TGTGCCAGCAGTGGGACAGGGAGGGATCAGCCCCAGCATTTT.

This clonotype was seen a single time. This chain links TRBV18 with TRBJ1-1; tentatively, D is TRBD1 (5 bases). Between the trimmed V and J ends, which lost 3 bases and 1 base, there was a span of 15 bases. From germline, CDR1 is KGHSH and CDR2 LQKENI. The CDR3 consists of 16 residues. The CDR3 DNA sequence: TGTGCCAGCTCACCGCGTCCGACGACAGCGAACACTGAAGCTTTCTTT. Its protein is CASSPRPTTANTEAFF.

The genes are TRBV27 and TRBJ2-5; no clear D. The CDR3 runs 10 residues. Trimming removed 10 bases at V and 7 bases at J, with 10 bases between. From germline, CDR1 is MNHEY and CDR2 SMNVEV (reference sequence). The CDR3 is CATTVGTQYF. In DNA form, the CDR3 reads TGTGCCACCACAGTCGGGACCCAGTACTTC.

J is TRBJ2-1 and V is TRBV15; 8 bases match TRBD2. V shed 2 bases and J 8 bases; nucleotides not matched to a gene: 5. Germline V gene data show CDR1 as LNHNV and CDR2 as YYDKDF (reference sequence). This CDR3 has 14 amino acids. CDR3 residues: CATSRSGGGDEQFF. The CDR3 DNA is TGTGCCACCAGCAGATCGGGGGGGGGCGATGAGCAGTTCTTC.

The CDR3 protein is CASSVFGQPQHF. The CDR3 DNA sequence: TGTGCCAGTAGTGTTTTCGGACAGCCCCAGCATTTT. This chain joins TRBV19 and TRBJ1-5; D uncertain. Germline loops: CDR1 LNHDA, CDR2 SQIVND (reference sequence). V gave up 5 bases and J gave up 7 bases, with 9 bases separating them. This CDR3 contains 12 residues.